The clone carrying this T cell receptor beta chain was seen only a few times. Its antigen is as yet unknown. These data come from a study of response to subunit inactivated influenza vaccine. Findings and limits, study-wide: Authors suggested seasonal influenza vaccinations each recruit few new T cells.

V was trimmed by 5 bases and J by 5 bases, leaving 16 bases between them. Germline V lookup: CDR1 SGHVS, CDR2 FQNEAQ. This CDR3 is built from 14 residues. TCRdb analysed the RT-PCR reads with MiXCR anew, one entry per CDR3 protein. The sample contains hundreds of thousands of distinct CDR3 sequences, roughly 20% of which appear only once. The material sequenced was PBMCs from blood, taken roughly 5 days after vaccination. This clonotype originated in a man between 45 and 60 years old who received an inactivated influenza vaccine. This sequence joins TRBV7-8 and TRBJ2-7, with D tentatively TRBD1 (6 bases). The CDR3 nucleotides are TGTGCCAGCAGCCTTACAGGGAATAACGACGAGCAGTACTTC. It codes for CASSLTGNNDEQYF.